This entry is about one T cell receptor (beta chain). Its antigen is unidentified. The sample belongs to a study of T cell responses to AZD1222 COVID-19 vaccine. Germline CDR1 reads SGHVS; CDR2 reads FQNEAQ. There are 15 residues in the CDR3. V was cut by 5 bases and J by 4 bases, with 17 bases left in between. TCRdb's copy holds only in-frame clones and misses some; the assay was immunoSEQ multiplex PCR. Here the sample spans approximately 170,000 clones, around 90% being singletons. Findings and caveats of the study: No day 14 peak samples; only post-peak repertoires were characterized.

The sequence came from an adult who received the AZD1222 COVID-19 vaccine. Material: peripheral blood, obtained 28 days after the second AZD1222 dose. The chain recombines TRBV7-8 with TRBJ1-2, with a tentative D call TRBD1 (5 bases). The CDR3: CASSRLTAAGYGYTF. The CDR3 region has the DNA TGTGCCAGCAGCCGATTGACAGCAGCGGGCTATGGCTACACCTTC.